This record concerns one T cell receptor (beta chain) sequence. Per the original methods: Amplification from reference gene primers served as the basis for estimated nucleated cell counts. Method: immunoSEQ multiplex PCR; TCRdb's copy keeps in-frame clones and lacks some. The V and J calls and clone size come from that table; D and trimming were worked out from the DNA. Found here are tens of thousands of clones, roughly 90% of them singletons; the top ten hold around 1.3%. The data originate from a study of blood T cell repertoires in COVID-19. As for the study in general: From the United States, Italy and Spain came samples of acute and convalescent COVID-19. In each case, the material was cDNA or gDNA derived from T cells, B-cell-depleted T cells, or PBMCs.

V lost 6 bases and J 0 bases, leaving 11 bases between the germline ends. CDR1 is MDHEN and CDR2 is SYDVKM in the germline V gene. This CDR3 is built from 15 residues. This TCR derives from a woman aged 55-70 years with acute or convalescent COVID-19. The sample was peripheral blood. The J gene is TRBJ2-2, the V gene TRBV28, with D possibly matching TRBD2 (6 bases). CDR3 DNA: TGTGCCAGCAGATCGGGGGAGGCGAACACCGGGGAGCTGTTTTTT. Protein sequence: CASRSGEANTGELFF.